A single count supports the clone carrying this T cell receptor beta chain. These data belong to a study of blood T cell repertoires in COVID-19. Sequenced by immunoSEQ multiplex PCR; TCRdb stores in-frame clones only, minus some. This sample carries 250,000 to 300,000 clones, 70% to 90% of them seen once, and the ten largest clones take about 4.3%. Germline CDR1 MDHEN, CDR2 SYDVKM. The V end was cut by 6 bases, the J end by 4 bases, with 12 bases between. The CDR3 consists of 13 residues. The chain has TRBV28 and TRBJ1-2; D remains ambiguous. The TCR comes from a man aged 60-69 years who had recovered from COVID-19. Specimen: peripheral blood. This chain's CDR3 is CASSSTSFYGYTF. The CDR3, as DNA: TGTGCCAGCAGCTCGACATCCTTCTATGGCTACACCTTC.